This record concerns one T cell receptor (beta chain) sequence. As yet, its antigen is unknown. The data were obtained in a study of T cells in tuberculosis. Study results and limitations: Active tuberculosis TCR-alpha repertoires lay closer to GMM-specific TCRs than IGRA-negative controls, suggesting clonal expansion. Shorter CDR3-alpha in active tuberculosis partly drove smaller distances.

The CDR3 runs to 14 residues. The V end was cut by 1 base, the J end by 7 bases, with 13 bases between. Per germline, CDR1 MGHDK and CDR2 SYGVNS. The assay was immunoSEQ multiplex PCR, and TCRdb's table has in-frame clones only and misses some. This table has around 26,000 clones, approximately 94% appearing once. J is TRBJ1-1 and V is TRBV25-1; a possible D gene is TRBD1 (6 bases). Sequenced sample: PBMCs. The origin of this receptor is a donor between 10 and 35 years old with latent tuberculosis or without tuberculosis infection. Some clones in this sample may be carry-over from other donors' samples. The CDR3 DNA reads as TGTGCCAGCAGTGAATCGGTCAGGGGTGGTGAAGCTTTCTTT. Translation: CASSESVRGGEAFF. Based on the CDR3 plus reference TRBV25-1 and TRBJ1-1, the full variable domain is EADIYQTPRYLVIGTGKKITLECSQTMGHDKMYWYQQDPGMELHLIHYSYGVNSTEKGDLSSESTVSRIRTEHFPLTLESARPSHTSQYLCASSESVRGGEAFFGQGTRLTVV.